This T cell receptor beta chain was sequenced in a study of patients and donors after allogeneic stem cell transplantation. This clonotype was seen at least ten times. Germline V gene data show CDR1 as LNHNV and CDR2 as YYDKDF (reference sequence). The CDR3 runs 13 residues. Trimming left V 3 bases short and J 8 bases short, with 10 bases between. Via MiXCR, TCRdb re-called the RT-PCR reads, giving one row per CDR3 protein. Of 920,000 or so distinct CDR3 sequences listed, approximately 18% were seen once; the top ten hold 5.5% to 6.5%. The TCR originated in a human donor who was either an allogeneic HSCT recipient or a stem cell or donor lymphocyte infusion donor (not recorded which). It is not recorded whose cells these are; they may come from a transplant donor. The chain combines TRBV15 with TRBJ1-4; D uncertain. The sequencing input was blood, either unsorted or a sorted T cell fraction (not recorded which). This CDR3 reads CATSRAPGEKLFF. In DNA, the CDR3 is TGTGCCACCAGCAGGGCCCCGGGCGAAAAACTGTTTTTT.